The source of this T cell receptor (beta chain) is a study of cytomegalovirus exposure and HLA in healthy donors listed by TCRdb under 2017. Regarding the study in general: An earlier analysis of more than 550 of the donors reported 276 Gb of sequence data and 95 million to 120 million unique TCR beta sequences obtained from about 179 million T cells. An early release covering roughly 640 HLA-typed donors comprised approximately 300 gigabases of sequencing data and about 90 million unique TCR sequences. The genetic ancestry cluster associated with self-reported Caucasian donors included over 65% of the 300 to 400 genotyped donors. The aim of the study was to test whether cataloging public T cell receptors could identify signatures of past pathogen exposure. The T cell repertoires of 550 to 850 subjects were profiled by immunosequencing and related to cytomegalovirus serostatus. In addition to the first cohort of about 650 subjects, a separate validation cohort of approximately 130 different subjects was used. High-throughput TCR immunosequencing, statistical association of individual TCRs with disease status, and machine learning were combined to predict cytomegalovirus infection status. In a later analysis, previously published TCR beta repertoires from fewer than 750 donors were re-analyzed and high-resolution HLA genotyping was added so that TCR occurrence patterns could be studied. Rather than drawing on any new phenotypic data, the later analysis identified candidate immune exposures from TCR beta sequences and the way those sequences occurred across donors. An earlier analysis of 587 of the donors used high-throughput TCR beta sequencing to judge whether each TCR beta V gene segment behaved as functional or pseudogenic. Donor age, sex, ethnicity and CMV serostatus were compiled alongside the repertoire data. In a later genetic analysis, genome-wide SNP genotypes for about 55% of the roughly 700 donors were used, and that subset was treated as a discovery cohort. Every repertoire in the discovery cohort had been generated on one and the same sequencing platform. HLA typing covered class I and class II loci at four-digit resolution. The number of donors typed differed by locus, with about 629-630 for A, B, C, DRB1 and DQB1, around 500 for DQA1, 600 to 610 for DPA1, and some 450 for DPB1. Four to six DR-DQ haplotypes were handled as single units for association and clustering, since linkage in the cohort was strong. Among some 410 genotyped donors of the cohort, an average of around 240,000 unique TCR beta nucleotide sequences was sequenced per donor, of which approximately 18% were non-productive.

The cohort was made up of 500 to 800 healthy bone marrow donors. Cohort members were all nominally healthy when sampled, although unrecorded immune exposures were likely present. The donor was CMV seronegative and was included in the group of approximately 350 seronegative cohort members. A peripheral blood sample was provided by each donor, and peripheral blood mononuclear cells were used for TCR beta sequencing. Genomic DNA extraction from the blood cell samples was performed with the Qiagen DNeasy Blood Extraction Kit. The germline V gene supplies CDR1 SQVTM and CDR2 ANQGSEA. From cysteine to phenylalanine, the CDR3 is 12 amino acids long. Only the CDR3 DNA stays, 36 bases, in frame from base 1. Germline trimming: 4 bases from V, 6 bases from J; junction bases outside gene matches: 2. The library was made by the immunoSEQ multiplex PCR assay. The multiplex PCR relied on a mix of 60 forward primers for TCR Vbeta segments and 13 reverse primers for TCR Jbeta segments. A multiplex PCR assay on genomic DNA amplified the CDR3 region of rearranged TCR beta genes. Amplified TCR beta libraries were sequenced as 87-base-pair reads on the Illumina HiSeq System. Turning to the authors' computational methods: In a later analysis, 80 million or so unique TCR beta chains were counted across the 500 to 850 repertoires, and roughly 10 million of these chains were shared by at least two donors. Raw reads were error-corrected and collapsed into unique sequences with a nearest-neighbor algorithm that merged closely related sequences to remove PCR and sequencing errors. V, D and J gene segments were assigned by aligning CDR3 sequences to IMGT reference sequences. For a sequence to be retained, a match of at least six nucleotides to both a V gene segment and a J gene segment was required. Rearrangements were classified as productive when the CDR3 lacked stop codons and remained in frame with V and J, and all other rearrangements were classified as non-productive. CDR3 was defined by IMGT convention, running from the second conserved V-encoded cysteine to the conserved J-encoded phenylalanine. In an earlier analysis of around 540 of the donors, sequences lacking an unambiguous match to a single V gene segment were excluded. An earlier analysis of several hundred of the donors called V segments functional above 56.7% productive rearrangements and segregating when the between-donor standard deviation exceeded 5%. A statistical classification framework was built for diagnosing cytomegalovirus status from the catalog of TCR beta chain sequences. A later analysis assigned V and J genes by comparing TCR nucleotide sequences with IMGT/GENE-DB human TR gene sequences. In a later analysis, CDR3 sequences and most-parsimonious VDJ recombination scenarios were assigned using the TCRdist pipeline. In a later analysis, each TCR beta chain was defined by its CDR3 amino acid sequence together with its V-gene family, and reads lacking a unique V-gene family were excluded. To address suspected cross-contamination and a sequencing artifact, a later analysis removed approximately 590 highly shared, low-generation-probability nucleotide sequences. A later analysis calculated a clonal expansion index for each public chain from normalized within-repertoire ranks of inferred template counts. In a later analysis, generation probabilities were computed with a VDJ recombination model fitted to out-of-frame rearrangements, and the resulting probabilities were checked against IGoR. In a later analysis, hypergeometric tests were used to score TCR-TCR, TCR-HLA and TCR-CMV co-occurrence, with a repertoire-size bias correction applied to TCR pairs. To estimate false discovery rates, a later analysis permuted the HLA or CMV assignments 20 times. In a later analysis, co-occurring TCRs were grouped using DBSCAN, with TCRdist sequence similarity added in when clustering inside HLA-allele-positive subsets. Co-occurrence clustering excluded repertoires with fewer than 30,000 or more than 120,000 public chains, plus five with anomalous nucleotide sharing. Here the immuneACCESS table is served through TCRdb, limited to in-frame sequences with V and J called. Missing clones are a known gap in these copies; in checked studies unresolved V genes cover under half, and the rest lacks a known reason. That table furnishes V, J and clone size, whereas the DNA furnished D and trimming. A total of fewer than 120,000 clones appear in this sample, about 73% of them only once. The ten top clones hold 1.3% of the sample.

Concerning this clone: Its antigen is not yet known. It has no much larger one-base neighbor in the sample; base qualities were not kept.

What the authors observed across the whole study: A cluster of highly shared sequence variants was judged likely to represent a technical artifact of the sequencing pipeline. Because counts were too low, roughly 18 rarely observed V segments, including chromosome 9 orphons, were left out of the earlier analysis of 587 of the donors. In vitro tests confirmed that three of the cytomegalovirus-associated TCR beta chains recognize cytomegalovirus antigens. Cytomegalovirus status was reported to be diagnosed by the classifier with high specificity and sensitivity in both the original and validation cohorts. According to a later analysis, TCR association rates differed among HLA loci, with DRB1 alleles showing the most associated TCRs and HLA-C alleles showing the fewest. Assigning TCR associations to individual alleles was difficult when HLA alleles, especially DR and DQ, strongly co-occurred. According to a later analysis, most CMV-associated TCR beta chains appeared to be HLA-restricted, and the HLA associations seemed to be driven largely by CMV exposure. In a later analysis, several top co-occurrence clusters were reported to appear linked to parvovirus B19, influenza, CMV and Epstein-Barr virus. A further reported finding was that TCR beta sequences accurately predicted the HLA-A and HLA-B alleles for most subjects in the first cohort. In a later genetic analysis, fewer N-insertions in productive TCRs were reported among donors in an Asian-associated ancestry cluster than the roughly 670-donor mean. The only immune exposure information available for the cohort was CMV serostatus. Only TCR beta chains were sequenced in this cohort, and the absence of alpha or paired-chain data limited detectable features. Specific HLA alleles were associated with 16,951 TCR beta sequences at a false discovery rate of 0.05 in a later analysis. Compared with equally common non-associated chains, HLA-associated TCR beta chains in a later analysis were more clonally expanded and had lower generation probabilities. Some IMGT-functional V segments, including TRBV6-2 and TRBV6-3, could not be told apart with the 87-base-pair reads, so those segments were excluded. Most TCR sequences were seen in very few donors, while some public TCRs were found in many individuals. Because some donors lacked HLA typing at each locus, the association tests relied only on the typed subset. An earlier analysis of around 500 of the donors showed that most TCR beta V segments appeared in productive rearrangements either about 87% or about 30% of the time, which broadly matched IMGT annotations. A total of roughly 160 TCR beta chains were listed by the study as associated with cytomegalovirus. The authors suggested that the approach could potentially be extended to other disease states and immunological phenotypes. Sequencing depth was assumed to be roughly uniform across donors in the presence/absence analyses, though that assumption may not hold. Correlated functional status among segregating V segments might reflect linkage disequilibrium, but an unknown experimental factor could not be ruled out. An association between a missense DCLRE1C variant and V-gene and J-gene trimming of TCR beta chains was found in a later genetic analysis and replicated in an independent cohort.

The sequence joins TRBV29-1 to TRBJ2-2; 7 central bases correspond to TRBD1. The sequence derives from a woman in her twenties or thirties in good health and CMV-seronegative. The specimen was PBMCs. DNA sequence: TGCAGCGTTGCGACAGGGCCCGGGGAGCTGTTTTTT. It codes for CSVATGPGELFF.